The present T cell receptor beta chain was sequenced within a study of T-cell memory formation after mild COVID-19. Broader study findings: Contracting CD4+ clones lay largely in CM and EM, with CD8+ ones residing in EMRA. There was a balanced CD4/CD8 profile in clones contracting day 15 to 85, and later expanders leaned CD4+.

TCRdb used MiXCR to reprocess the 5' RACE reads, holding one entry per CDR3 protein. The table has fewer than 250,000 distinct CDR3 sequences, 27% seen once. As concerns this clonotype: Its antigen is unknown.

CDR3 length equals 14 residues. V was pared by 3 bases and J by 3 bases, with 8 bases between. CDR1 and CDR2 from the germline V gene are MNHEY and SMNVEV (reference sequence). The sequenced sample consisted of PBMCs or a T cell subset sorted from them (not recorded which). The clonotype was recovered from an adult woman who had mild COVID-19 (a few samples of this study predate the infection). Cell type and time point are not known. The V call is TRBV27, the J call TRBJ1-4, with a weak D call TRBD1 (5 bases). The CDR3 sequence is CASSFSGSNEKLFF. CDR3 DNA: TGTGCCAGCAGTTTCTCAGGGTCTAATGAAAAACTGTTTTTT.